These 10 T cell receptor beta chains were all obtained from the same sample, sequenced in a study of blood T cells in healthy people across ages (dated by TCRdb to the mid-2010s). Libraries came from 5' RACE. TCRdb shows the sequencer as Illumina HiSeq 2500. A second PCR of roughly 7 to 12 cycles was run with a J-beta primer mix and a sample-barcoded 5' primer. TCRdb reran the public reads through fastp at Q25 and MiXCR, keeping productive beta chains. Identical CDR3 proteins give one entry, which carries the most common genes and DNA. Counted in this sample were roughly 700,000 distinct CDR3 sequences; approximately 49% of them appeared once. In total, the top ten clones hold under 35% of the sample. Sequences were obtained from blood. Receptors were obtained from a woman aged 55-70 years in good health.

The genes are TRBV28 and TRBJ2-1, with 10 bases identical to TRBD2. Germline V lookup: CDR1 MDHEN, CDR2 SYDVKM. Unmatched junction bases numbered 4, after V lost 2 bases and J lost 0 bases. This CDR3 is built from 17 residues. The CDR3 nucleotides read TGTGCCAGCAGTTTAGGGGAGCGGGAGGGCTCCTACAATGAGCAGTTCTTC. Translation gives CASSLGEREGSYNEQFF.

The chain employs TRBV7-2 and TRBJ2-3; 8 nucleotides align to TRBD1. CDR1 SGHTA and CDR2 FQGNSA come from the germline V gene. This CDR3 region has 15 residues. V gave up 7 bases and J gave up 2 bases; unmatched junction bases: 8. CDR3 nucleotides: TGTGCCAGCAACACAGGGGGACAGAACACAGATACGCAGTATTTT. Its translation: CASNTGGQNTDTQYF.

CDR3 nucleotides: TGCGCCAGCAGCTTCCGCCCGGAAAACTACAATGAGCAGTTCTTC. Translated: CASSFRPENYNEQFF. The gene calls are TRBV5-1 and TRBJ2-1; D gene unclear. V gave up 2 bases and J gave up 3 bases, with 12 bases separating them. The CDR3 sequence is 15 residues long. CDR1 is SGHRS, CDR2 YFSETQ, per germline.

This clonotype has ten or more counts. This chain links TRBV7-9 with TRBJ2-7; no firm D call. Trimming removed 6 bases at V and 4 bases at J, with 10 bases between. The CDR3 runs to 12 residues. The germline V gene encodes CDR1 SEHNR and CDR2 FQNEAQ (reference sequence). The CDR3 sequence is CASSHNFYEQYF. DNA for the CDR3: TGTGCCAGCAGTCACAACTTTTACGAGCAGTACTTC.

This chain links TRBV7-3 with TRBJ2-7, with 7 bases aligning to TRBD1. V was pared by 1 base and J by 5 bases, with 8 bases of the junction left unmatched. CDR3 length: 15 amino acids. CDR1 is SGHTA and CDR2 is FQGTGA in the germline V gene. CDR3 residues: CASSLIRTGSNEQYF. CDR3 nucleotide sequence: TGTGCCAGCAGCTTAATTCGGACAGGTTCGAACGAGCAGTACTTC.

This clonotype was counted a few times. The CDR3 nucleotides read TGTGCCAGCAGTAGGGCCGGAACGGGCGGAAATCAGCCCCAGCATTTT. This encodes CASSRAGTGGNQPQHF. The V gene is TRBV27, the J gene TRBJ1-5; no clear D gene. V was shortened by 5 bases and J by 4 bases, with 18 bases between the two germline ends. Germline-derived CDR1 and CDR2 are MNHEY and SMNVEV (reference sequence). This CDR3 comprises 16 residues.

This clonotype showed up just a few times. The chain recombines TRBV29-1 with TRBJ1-2, with a weak D call TRBD1 (5 bases). This CDR3 contains 14 residues. The V gene lost 5 bases and the J gene lost 7 bases, with 20 bases spanning the gap. Germline CDR1 reads SQVTM; CDR2 reads ANQGSEA. Written as DNA, the CDR3 is TGCAGCGTTTCTGGCTCGACAGAGAGGGTTGGCTACACCTTC. Translating gives CSVSGSTERVGYTF.

This clonotype has more than one count but fewer than ten. This rearrangement joins TRBV20-1 to TRBJ2-3; the match to TRBD2 covers 7 bases. The V gene end was trimmed by 3 bases and the J gene end by 3 bases; junction bases not matched to a gene: 6. The CDR3 sequence is 14 residues long. Germline loops: CDR1 DFQATT, CDR2 SNEGSKA (reference sequence). CDR3 region: CSARGGGKTDTQYF. The CDR3 coding sequence is TGCAGTGCTAGGGGGGGAGGGAAGACAGATACGCAGTATTTT.

The J gene is TRBJ2-7, the V gene TRBV20-1, with a possible D match to TRBD2 (7 bases). The closer fit of TRBJ2-5 to the DNA end suggests the J call may be wrong. CDR1 and CDR2 (germline): DFQATT, SNEGSKA (reference sequence). CDR3 length: 14 amino acids. CDR3 nucleotide sequence: TGCAGTGCTAGAGATCCGGGGGGCGCGGAGACCCAGTACTTC. It encodes CSARDPGGAETQYF.

The chain employs TRBV15 and TRBJ2-3; 12 nucleotides match TRBD2. In germline, CDR1 is LNHNV, CDR2 YYDKDF (reference sequence). The CDR3 contains 17 residues. V dropped 8 bases and J dropped 3; count of bases not matched to a gene: 12. CDR3 nucleotides: TGTGCCACCGGGGACGCGCTAGCGGGAGGGGATACAGATACGCAGTATTTT. Protein: CATGDALAGGDTDTQYF. The whole variable domain, filled in from reference TRBV15 and TRBJ2-3, reads DAMVIQNPRYQVTQFGKPVTLSCSQTLNHNVMYWYQQKSSQAPKLLFHYYDKDFNNEADTPDNFQSRRPNTSFCFLDIRSPGLGDTAMYLCATGDALAGGDTDTQYFGPGTRLTVL.